This record looks at one T cell receptor (beta chain) sequence and its context. In the source study's methods: From reference gene primer amplification, estimates of nucleated cell counts were derived. The data were produced by immunoSEQ multiplex PCR, yet TCRdb's version contains in-frame clones alone and is incomplete. V and J calls plus clone size are reproduced from that table; the DNA served to infer D and trimming. This sample has about 250,000 clones, with roughly nine tenths found just once. CDR3 length: 14 residues. Germline loops: CDR1 LNHDA, CDR2 SQIVND (reference sequence). V trimming: 11 bases; J trimming: 9 bases; junction bases outside the gene matches: 15. The source of the sample is a study of blood T cell repertoires in COVID-19. Study in general: Donors in the United States, Italy and Spain gave samples during acute or convalescent COVID-19. From T cells, B-cell-depleted T cells, or PBMCs came the material, which was cDNA or gDNA.

V gene TRBV19 combines with J gene TRBJ2-4, with 8 bases that match TRBD2. The sample was peripheral blood. This TCR came from a woman in her forties who had recovered from COVID-19. The CDR3 region is CAPQAEREIGIQYF. CDR3 in DNA: TGTGCCCCCCAAGCCGAGCGGGAGATAGGCATTCAGTACTTC.